This T cell receptor (beta chain) derives from a study of human T cells and chemical hapten exposure. Study-wide context: An area of 2 cm by approximately 2 cm on upper inner arm skin received 2% DPC for sensitization. Chiefly female patients presented with alopecia areata, totalis or universalis.

Individual cDNA molecules in this library carried unique molecular identifiers. TCRdb ran MiXCR on the RACE reads and lists one entry per CDR3 protein. The sample consists of roughly 120,000 distinct CDR3 sequences, 9.5% to 13% of them appearing once. The time point was: patch test 1, 2 weeks after DPC sensitization. Regarding treatment: therapeutic diphenylcyclopropenone sensitization with weekly scalp DPC. Sample donors consisted of patients with alopecia, aged 18 to 70 years, who were suitable for DPC. The input for sequencing was whole blood, taken in connection with sensitization to the hapten diphenylcyclopropenone (DPC). The receptor comes from a woman in her forties or fifties with alopecia areata. Some clones in this sample may be carry-over from other donors' samples.

In nucleotides, the CDR3 is TGCGCCAGCCGGGTCGGACAGGGGACTGAAGCTTTCTTT. Its translation is CASRVGQGTEAFF. The chain uses TRBV5-1 and TRBJ1-1; 9 positions match TRBD1. V lost 7 bases to trimming and J lost 5 bases; unmatched junction nucleotides: 6. CDR3 length: 13 residues. In germline, CDR1 is SGHRS, CDR2 YFSETQ. Together with reference TRBV5-1 and TRBJ1-1, the CDR3 gives the full variable domain: KAGVTQTPRYLIKTRGQQVTLSCSPISGHRSVSWYQQTPGQGLQFLFEYFSETQRNKGNFPGRFSGRQFSNSRSEMNVSTLELGDSALYLCASRVGQGTEAFFGQGTRLTVV.